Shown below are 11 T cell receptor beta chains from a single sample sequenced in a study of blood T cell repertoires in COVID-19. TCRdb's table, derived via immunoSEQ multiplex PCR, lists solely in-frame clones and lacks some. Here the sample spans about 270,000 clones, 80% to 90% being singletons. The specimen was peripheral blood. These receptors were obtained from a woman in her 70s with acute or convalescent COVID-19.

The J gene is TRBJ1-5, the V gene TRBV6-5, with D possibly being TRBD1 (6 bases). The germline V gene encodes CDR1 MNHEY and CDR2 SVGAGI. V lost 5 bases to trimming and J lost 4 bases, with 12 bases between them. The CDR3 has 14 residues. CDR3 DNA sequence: TGTGCCAGCAGTAACTACCAGGGGAATCAGCCCCAGCATTTT. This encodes CASSNYQGNQPQHF.

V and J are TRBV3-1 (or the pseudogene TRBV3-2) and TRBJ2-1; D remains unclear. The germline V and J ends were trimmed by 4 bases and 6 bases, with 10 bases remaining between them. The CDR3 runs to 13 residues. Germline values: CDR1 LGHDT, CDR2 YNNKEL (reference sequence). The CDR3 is CASSPSSGNEQFF. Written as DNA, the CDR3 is TGTGCCAGCAGCCCGTCTAGTGGCAATGAGCAGTTCTTC.

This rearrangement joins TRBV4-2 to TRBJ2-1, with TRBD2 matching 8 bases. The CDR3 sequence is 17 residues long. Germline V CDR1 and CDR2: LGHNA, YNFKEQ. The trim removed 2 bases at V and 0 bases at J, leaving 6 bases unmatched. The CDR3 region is CASSQLDGGVSYNEQFF. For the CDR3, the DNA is TGTGCCAGCAGCCAACTAGACGGGGGGGTCTCCTACAATGAGCAGTTCTTC.

The chain's CDR3 is CASSQMTASEAFF. CDR3 sequence (DNA): TGTGCCAGCAGCCAAATGACAGCATCTGAAGCTTTCTTT. V gene TRBV3-1 (or the pseudogene TRBV3-2) combines with J gene TRBJ1-1; D possibly corresponds to TRBD1 (5 bases). Deletions cut 2 bases from V and 6 bases from J, with 10 bases between. The CDR3 runs to 13 residues. Germline CDR1 reads LGHDT; CDR2 reads YNNKEL (reference sequence).

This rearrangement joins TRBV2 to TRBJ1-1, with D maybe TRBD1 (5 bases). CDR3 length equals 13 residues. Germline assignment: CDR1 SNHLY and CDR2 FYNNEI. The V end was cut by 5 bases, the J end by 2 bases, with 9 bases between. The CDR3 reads CASSYDRNTEAFF. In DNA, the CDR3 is TGTGCCAGCAGTTATGACAGAAACACTGAAGCTTTCTTT.

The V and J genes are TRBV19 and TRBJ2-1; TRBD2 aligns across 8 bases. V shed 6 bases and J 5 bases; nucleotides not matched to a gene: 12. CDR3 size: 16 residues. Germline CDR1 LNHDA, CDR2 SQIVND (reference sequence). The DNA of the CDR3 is TGTGCCAGTAGGGCGCAACTAGCGGAGGAGCACAATGAGCAGTTCTTC. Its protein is CASRAQLAEEHNEQFF.

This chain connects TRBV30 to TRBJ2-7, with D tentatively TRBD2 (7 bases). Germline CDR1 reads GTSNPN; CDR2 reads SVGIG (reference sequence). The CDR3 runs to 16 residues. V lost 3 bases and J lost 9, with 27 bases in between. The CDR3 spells CAWSQPVVAGAGRQYF. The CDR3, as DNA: TGTGCCTGGAGCCAGCCGGTGGTCGCGGGGGCCGGCAGGCAGTACTTC.

This chain's CDR3 is CASSLDTYEQYF. The CDR3 nucleotides are TGTGCCAGCAGCTTGGACACCTACGAGCAGTACTTC. V gene TRBV5-4 combines with J gene TRBJ2-7; D gene uncertain. The germline gives CDR1 SGHNT, CDR2 YYREEE (reference sequence). The ends were cut back, 0 bases at V and 2 bases at J, with 3 bases in the middle. The CDR3 loop spans 12 amino acids.

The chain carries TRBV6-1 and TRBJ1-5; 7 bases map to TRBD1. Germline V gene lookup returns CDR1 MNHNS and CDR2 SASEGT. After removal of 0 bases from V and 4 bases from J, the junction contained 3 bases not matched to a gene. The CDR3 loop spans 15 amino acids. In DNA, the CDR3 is TGTGCCAGCAGTGAAGCCGGGACAGCTAATCAGCCCCAGCATTTT. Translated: CASSEAGTANQPQHF.

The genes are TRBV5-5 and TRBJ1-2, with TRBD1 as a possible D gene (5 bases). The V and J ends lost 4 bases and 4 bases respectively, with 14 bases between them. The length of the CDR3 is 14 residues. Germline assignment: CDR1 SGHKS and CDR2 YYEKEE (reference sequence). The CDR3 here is CASSMATDTYGYTF. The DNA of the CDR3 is TGTGCCAGCAGCATGGCGACGGACACCTATGGCTACACCTTC.

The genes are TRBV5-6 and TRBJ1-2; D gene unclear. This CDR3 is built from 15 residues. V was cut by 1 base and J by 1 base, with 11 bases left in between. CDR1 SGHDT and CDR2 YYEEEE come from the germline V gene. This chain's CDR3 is CASSLRGFGNYGYTF. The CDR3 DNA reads TGTGCCAGCAGCTTGCGCGGGTTTGGTAACTATGGCTACACCTTC.